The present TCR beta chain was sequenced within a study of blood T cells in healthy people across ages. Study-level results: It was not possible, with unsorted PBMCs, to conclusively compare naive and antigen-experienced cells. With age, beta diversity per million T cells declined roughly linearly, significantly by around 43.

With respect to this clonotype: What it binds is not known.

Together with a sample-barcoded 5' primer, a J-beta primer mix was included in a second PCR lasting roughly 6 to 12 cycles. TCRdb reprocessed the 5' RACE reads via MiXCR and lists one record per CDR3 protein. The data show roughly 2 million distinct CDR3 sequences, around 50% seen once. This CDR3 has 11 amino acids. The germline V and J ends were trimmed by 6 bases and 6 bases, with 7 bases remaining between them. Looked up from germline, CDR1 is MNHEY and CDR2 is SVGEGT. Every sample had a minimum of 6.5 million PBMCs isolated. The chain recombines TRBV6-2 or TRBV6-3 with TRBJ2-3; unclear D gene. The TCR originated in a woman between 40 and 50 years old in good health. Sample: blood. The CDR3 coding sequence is TGTGCCAGCAGGGAGTGGGATACGCAGTATTTT. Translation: CASREWDTQYF.